The 29 T cell receptor beta chains in this list originate from one sample, sequenced in a study of monozygotic twins with inflammatory bowel disease (dated by TCRdb to about 2019). Library generation was performed with 5' RACE. The listed sequencing device is Illumina HiSeq 2500. TCRdb reprocessed the reads and lists each CDR3 protein sequence as a single entry, with no DNA. This sample's table carries around 410,000 distinct CDR3 sequences. Approximately 2.3% of the sample rests with the top ten. Sequences were obtained from blood. These receptors originate from a human donor with ulcerative colitis or Crohn's disease, or a healthy co-twin of an affected twin (not recorded which).

This rearrangement joins TRBV18 to TRBJ2-1; TCRdb indicates TRBD1, and absent DNA this call remains unverified. The CDR3 spans 17 residues. Germline-derived CDR1 and CDR2 are KGHSH and LQKENI. The CDR3 protein is CASSPPEAAGGGNEQFF.

The chain uses TRBV7-9 and TRBJ2-3; the D call of TRBD1 rests on TCRdb alone, since no DNA is present to check it. The CDR3 loop spans 15 amino acids. Germline V gives CDR1 SEHNR, CDR2 FQNEAQ (reference sequence). This CDR3 reads CASSSRQGITDTQYF. The variable domain in full, with the rest retrieved from reference TRBV7-9 and TRBJ2-3, is DTGVSQNPRHKITKRGQNVTFRCDPISEHNRLYWYRQTLGQGPEFLTYFQNEAQLEKSRLLSDRFSAERPKGSFSTLEIQRTEQGDSAMYLCASSSRQGITDTQYFGPGTRLTVL.

The V gene is TRBV3-1, the J gene TRBJ1-2. CDR1 LGHDT and CDR2 YNNKEL come from the germline V gene (reference sequence). The CDR3 is 12 residues long. This chain's CDR3 is CASSQDWGRYTF.

The chain recombines TRBV4-1 with TRBJ2-7; no DNA is available, so the TRBD1 call from TCRdb remains unchecked. CDR1 and CDR2 (germline): MGHRA, YSYEKL. The CDR3 contains 16 residues. CDR3 region: CASSQAPRTGVDEQYF.

The V and J genes are TRBV7-2 and TRBJ2-2; without DNA, the TCRdb call of TRBD1 cannot be checked. Germline V lookup: CDR1 SGHTA, CDR2 FQGNSA. The CDR3 sequence is 14 residues long. The CDR3 protein is CASSRGRNTGELFF.

CDR3 in amino acids: CASSKGRSKNTEAFF. V usage is TRBV5-1 and J usage is TRBJ1-1; checking the TCRdb D call of TRBD1 is not possible without DNA. The germline V gene has CDR1 SGHRS and CDR2 YFSETQ. The CDR3 runs 15 residues.

This rearrangement joins TRBV27 to TRBJ2-1; TCRdb names TRBD2, which stays unverified in the absence of DNA. The CDR3 runs 17 residues. The V gene's germline CDR1 is MNHEY and CDR2 SMNVEV (reference sequence). This CDR3 reads CASSAKPGTYSYNEQFF.

This rearrangement joins TRBV27 to TRBJ1-2. Germline CDR1 and CDR2: MNHEY and SMNVEV (reference sequence). The CDR3 totals 14 residues. The CDR3 sequence: CASSFKALNYGYTF.

The chain carries TRBV5-1 and TRBJ1-1; TCRdb lists TRBD1, though no DNA is available to test this call. There are 17 residues in the CDR3. The germline gives CDR1 SGHRS, CDR2 YFSETQ. The CDR3 sequence: CASSLGIGTGANTEAFF.

The chain recombines TRBV20-1 with TRBJ1-6. This CDR3 has 14 amino acids. Germline V gene sequence: CDR1 DFQATT, CDR2 SNEGSKA (reference sequence). The CDR3 is CSARDLGENSPLHF.

Here the CDR3 reads CSATPIAGGSYNEQFF. The rearrangement links TRBV20-1 to TRBJ2-1; without DNA, the TCRdb call of TRBD2 cannot be checked. From germline, CDR1 is DFQATT and CDR2 SNEGSKA (reference sequence). The CDR3 totals 16 residues.

The chain combines TRBV6-5 with TRBJ1-5; TCRdb gives TRBD1 as the D gene, but with no DNA this cannot be confirmed. CDR1 and CDR2 (germline): MNHEY, SVGAGI. This CDR3 region has 17 residues. The CDR3 here is CASSSTHRGPSNQPQHF.

The genes are TRBV20-1 and TRBJ2-1; TCRdb outputs TRBD2, but without DNA this stays unchecked. CDR1 and CDR2 from the germline V gene are DFQATT and SNEGSKA (reference sequence). The CDR3 has 13 residues. This chain's CDR3 is CSAETSGHNEQFF.

The chain has TRBV19 and TRBJ1-1; the D call of TRBD1 rests on TCRdb alone, since no DNA is present to check it. The CDR3 is 16 amino acids. The germline V gene encodes CDR1 LNHDA and CDR2 SQIVND (reference sequence). The chain's CDR3 is CASRDRQGALNTEAFF. Full variable domain (outside the CDR3, taken from reference TRBV19 and TRBJ1-1): DGGITQSPKYLFRKEGQNVTLSCEQNLNHDAMYWYRQDPGQGLRLIYYSQIVNDFQKGDIAEGYSVSREKKESFPLTVTSAQKNPTAFYLCASRDRQGALNTEAFFGQGTRLTVV.

V is TRBV14 and J is TRBJ1-4. The CDR3 sequence is 15 residues long. In germline, CDR1 is SGHDN, CDR2 FVKESK. CDR3 loop: CASSLKGATNEKLFF. Combining the CDR3 with reference TRBV14 and TRBJ1-4 gives the whole variable domain EAGVTQFPSHSVIEKGQTVTLRCDPISGHDNLYWYRRVMGKEIKFLLHFVKESKQDESGMPNNRFLAERTGGTYSTLKVQPAELEDSGVYFCASSLKGATNEKLFFGSGTQLSVL.

The genes are TRBV5-1 and TRBJ2-7. The CDR3 has 14 residues. Germline V CDR1 and CDR2: SGHRS, YFSETQ. The CDR3 spells CASSLRGTSYEQYF. The variable domain in full, with the rest retrieved from reference TRBV5-1 and TRBJ2-7, is KAGVTQTPRYLIKTRGQQVTLSCSPISGHRSVSWYQQTPGQGLQFLFEYFSETQRNKGNFPGRFSGRQFSNSRSEMNVSTLELGDSALYLCASSLRGTSYEQYFGPGTRLTVT.

The J gene is TRBJ1-5, the V gene TRBV15. The CDR3 totals 17 residues. Germline V CDR1 and CDR2: LNHNV, YYDKDF (reference sequence). CDR3: CATSREGSRFSNQPQHF.

The chain carries TRBV28 and TRBJ2-7. There are 14 residues in the CDR3. CDR1 MDHEN and CDR2 SYDVKM come from the germline V gene. CDR3 in amino acids: CASRVGKSSYEQYF.

This sequence joins TRBV28 and TRBJ1-6; absent DNA, TCRdb's TRBD1 call cannot be checked. This CDR3 comprises 13 residues. The germline V gene encodes CDR1 MDHEN and CDR2 SYDVKM. The CDR3 sequence is CASSLSGGTSLHF.

The chain has TRBV4-1 and TRBJ2-1; no DNA is available, so the TRBD1 call from TCRdb remains unchecked. In germline, CDR1 is MGHRA, CDR2 YSYEKL. This CDR3 is 18 amino acids long. CDR3 amino acids: CASSQSPLSGQGYNEQFF.

The CDR3 region is CASSQVASSQETQYF. V and J are TRBV3-1 and TRBJ2-5; TCRdb returns TRBD2, unconfirmable since there is no DNA. The CDR3 runs to 15 residues. Germline CDR1 and CDR2: LGHDT and YNNKEL (reference sequence).

The chain carries TRBV12-3 or TRBV12-4 and TRBJ1-5. The length of the CDR3 is 13 residues. CDR3 loop: CASTEGWNQPQHF.

The rearrangement uses TRBV12-3 or TRBV12-4 and TRBJ2-7; TCRdb designates TRBD1, a call that cannot be tested without DNA. The CDR3 totals 14 residues. The CDR3 protein is CASSFRGHLFEQYF.

The rearrangement links TRBV12-3 or TRBV12-4 to TRBJ2-1. The CDR3 runs to 13 residues. The chain's CDR3 is CASRRRTYNEQFF.

The chain is built from TRBV14 and TRBJ1-1; TCRdb calls TRBD1, which cannot be checked without DNA. CDR1 and CDR2 from the germline V gene are SGHDN and FVKESK. This CDR3 is built from 13 residues. The CDR3 protein is CASSVRQDTEAFF.

This chain links TRBV29-1 with TRBJ2-7; checking the TCRdb D call of TRBD1 is not possible without DNA. The germline gives CDR1 SQVTM, CDR2 ANQGSEA. There are 13 residues in the CDR3. This chain's CDR3 is CSVETGFSYEQYF.

V usage is TRBV20-1 and J usage is TRBJ2-3; without DNA, the TCRdb call of TRBD1 cannot be checked. CDR3 length: 12 amino acids. CDR1 and CDR2 (germline): DFQATT, SNEGSKA (reference sequence). CDR3 sequence reads: CSARPWADTQYF.

This chain links TRBV4-3 with TRBJ1-2; TCRdb proposes TRBD1, but this gene call is untestable without DNA. CDR3 length equals 14 residues. Germline values: CDR1 LGHNA, CDR2 YSLEER. The CDR3 sequence is CASSPPGIVEGYTF.

The rearrangement uses TRBV7-2 and TRBJ2-7. This CDR3 contains 11 residues. Germline loops: CDR1 SGHTA, CDR2 FQGNSA. The CDR3 loop reads CASSLLHEQYF.